Listed below are T cell receptor beta chains from one sample, sequenced in a study of blood T cells in healthy people across ages. Each CDR3 protein gets one entry after TCRdb re-called the 5' RACE reads with MiXCR. This table holds roughly 860,000 distinct CDR3 sequences, around 62% found once. Input material: blood. Receptors were obtained from a man younger than 45 in good health. CDR3s include the opening cysteine and the closing phenylalanine or tryptophan. The D gene is left open where the match is weak. Not every row has a clone size; where given, it reads once, few, many or a size class.

j_call d_call clone_size v_call cdr3_nt cdr3_aa
TRBJ1-2 TRBD1 NA TRBV7-8 TGTGCCAGCTTCCATAGCGCGGCAGGGGGGTATGGCTACACCTTC CASFHSAAGGYGYTF
TRBJ2-1 NA NA TRBV7-2 TGTGCCAGCAAGGTGTGGGGGGACCCCTACAATGAGCAGTTCTTC CASKVWGDPYNEQFF
TRBJ1-2 NA NA TRBV7-9 TGTGCCAGCAGCTTACCCAGTCATGGCTACACCTTC CASSLPSHGYTF
TRBJ2-1 NA NA TRBV13 TGTGCCAGCAGCTTAGGGGTCCCGTCCAGCGGCAATGAGCAGTTCTTC CASSLGVPSSGNEQFF
TRBJ1-1 NA NA TRBV5-1 TGCGCCAGCAGCTTGGGGTTGGGGGTGGGGTTTAACACTGAAGCTTTCTTT CASSLGLGVGFNTEAFF
TRBJ2-3 NA NA TRBV7-2 TGTGCCAGCAGCTTAGGTCCCTTGATAGGGTCTACGCAGTATTTT CASSLGPLIGSTQYF
TRBJ2-5 TRBD2 NA TRBV6-2/TRBV6-3 TGTGCCAGCGATTCAGGGACTATGGAGACCCAGTACTTC CASDSGTMETQYF
TRBJ1-4 NA NA TRBV12-3/TRBV12-4 TGTGCCAGCAGTCCCTACGGACCCGATCTTGAAAAACTGTTTTTT CASSPYGPDLEKLFF
TRBJ1-5 NA NA TRBV6-2/TRBV6-3 TGTGCCAGCAGCACCTTGTCCGGGGGTCAGCCCCAGCATTTT CASSTLSGGQPQHF
TRBJ1-6 NA NA TRBV20-1 TGCAGTGGCCCTGAGGGGGTACGTTCACCCCTCCACTTT CSGPEGVRSPLHF
TRBJ2-2 TRBD2 NA TRBV28 TGTGCCAGCAGCCCAGCGGGGGCCAGGGCCGGGGAGCTGTTTTTT CASSPAGARAGELFF
TRBJ2-5 NA NA TRBV24-1 TGTGCCACCAGTGATTTACCGGGAGCGCATGAGCAGTACTTC CATSDLPGAHEQYF
TRBJ1-6 NA NA TRBV9 TGTGCCAGCAGCGGAACAGGGCCTGGTTCACCCCTCCACTTT CASSGTGPGSPLHF
TRBJ1-1 NA NA TRBV18 TGTGCCAGCTCACCAAGCTTAGATCTCATCACTGAAGCTTTCTTT CASSPSLDLITEAFF
TRBJ2-1 TRBD1 NA TRBV29-1 TGCAGCGTTGAGGGACAGGGTACGGGGGAGCAGTTCTTC CSVEGQGTGEQFF
TRBJ2-7 TRBD1 NA TRBV12-3/TRBV12-4 TGTGCCAGCACCCTGGGGGGGACAGGGATGTACGAGCAGTACTTC CASTLGGTGMYEQYF
TRBJ1-1 NA few TRBV7-6 TGTGCCAGCAGCTTACTAGACAGAGAAGCTTTCTTT CASSLLDREAFF
TRBJ2-3 NA NA TRBV5-1 TGCGCCAGCAGCTTGGTGAGGGCAACCCGCCCAGATACGCAGTATTTT CASSLVRATRPDTQYF